This T cell receptor beta chain was recovered during a study of cytomegalovirus exposure and HLA in healthy donors. Germline values: CDR1 MDHEN, CDR2 SYDVKM. Trimming took off 3 bases at V and 0 bases at J, with 12 bases between the two ends. The CDR3 is 16 residues long. Study observations and caveats: Cytomegalovirus-associated status was assigned to approximately 160 TCR beta chains. Confirmation in vitro established that three CMV-associated chains were specific for CMV antigens.

Details on this clone: The antigen is unknown.

The protocol was immunoSEQ multiplex PCR, while the TCRdb copy is restricted to in-frame clones and leaves out a portion. Among roughly 250,000 clones listed, around 87% were seen once. This clonotype was sampled from a man aged 18 to 29 in good health and CMV-seronegative. The sequencing input was PBMCs. The genes are TRBV28 and TRBJ1-5; no firm D call. The CDR3 loop is CASSLLGVSSNQPQHF. DNA of the CDR3: TGTGCCAGCAGTTTGTTGGGCGTGAGTAGCAATCAGCCCCAGCATTTT.